A selection of T cell receptor beta chains follows, all from one sample in a study of T cells after posttransplantation cyclophosphamide. Some clones are missing from TCRdb's copy, which holds only in-frame ones; the method was immunoSEQ multiplex PCR. The sample has fewer than 35,000 clones, none seen only once. The sample consisted of PBMCs. The receptor set was obtained from a woman in her sixties or seventies in good health, CMV-negative, and a related stem cell transplant donor. Both conserved end residues are part of each CDR3. The D gene is left open where the match is weak. Some rows mark clone size as missing; the rest say once, few, many or name a class of expanded clone.

J gene: TRBJ2-1; D gene: TRBD2; clone size: many; V gene: TRBV29-1; CDR3 DNA: TGCAGCGTTGAAGCCCGACTAGCCCACTACAATGAGCAGTTCTTC; CDR3 protein: CSVEARLAHYNEQFF
J gene: TRBJ2-7; D gene: TRBD1; clone size: many; V gene: TRBV6-1; CDR3 DNA: TGTGCCAGCAGTGAGGGACAGGGGGGCTCCTACGAGCAGTACTTC; CDR3 protein: CASSEGQGGSYEQYF
J gene: TRBJ2-1; D gene: TRBD2; clone size: many; V gene: TRBV2; CDR3 DNA: TGTGCCAGCAACGGACTAGCGCCTGTTCAAGAGCAGTTCTTC; CDR3 protein: CASNGLAPVQEQFF
J gene: TRBJ1-5; D gene: .; clone size: many; V gene: TRBV28; CDR3 DNA: TGTGCCAGCAGTCTTCTAAATCAGCCCCAGCATTTT; CDR3 protein: CASSLLNQPQHF
J gene: TRBJ1-4; D gene: .; clone size: many; V gene: TRBV29-1; CDR3 DNA: TGCAGCGTTGATCGCGGTGGGGAAAAACTGTTTTTT; CDR3 protein: CSVDRGGEKLFF
J gene: TRBJ2-3; D gene: TRBD2; clone size: .; V gene: TRBV7-3; CDR3 DNA: TGTGCCAGCAGCTCGGACTCTAGCGGGAGGGATTCTTCCACAGATACGCAGTATTTT; CDR3 protein: CASSSDSSGRDSSTDTQYF
J gene: TRBJ1-1; D gene: TRBD1; clone size: many; V gene: TRBV4-3; CDR3 DNA: TGCGCCAGCAGCCAAGATCAACAGGGGGCGAGGTGGGGTACTGAAGCTTTCTTT; CDR3 protein: CASSQDQQGARWGTEAFF
J gene: TRBJ1-1; D gene: .; clone size: many; V gene: TRBV5-1; CDR3 DNA: TGCGCCAGCAGCTTTGGCCAGGGGACATTGAACACTGAAGCTTTCTTT; CDR3 protein: CASSFGQGTLNTEAFF
J gene: TRBJ2-4; D gene: TRBD1; clone size: .; V gene: TRBV7-8; CDR3 DNA: TGTGCCAGCAGCTTAACTGGACAGGGGGCGATAGCCAAAAACATTCAGTACTTC; CDR3 protein: CASSLTGQGAIAKNIQYF
J gene: TRBJ2-7; D gene: .; clone size: many; V gene: TRBV4-1; CDR3 DNA: TGCGCCAGCAGCTACGTACCAGGAGGCGAGCAGTACTTC; CDR3 protein: CASSYVPGGEQYF
J gene: TRBJ2-7; D gene: .; clone size: many; V gene: TRBV28; CDR3 DNA: TGTGCCAGCAGTTTAAGGGGGTCCTACGAGCAGTACTTC; CDR3 protein: CASSLRGSYEQYF
J gene: TRBJ2-3; D gene: TRBD2; clone size: few; V gene: TRBV5-1; CDR3 DNA: TGCGCCACCCGTAGAGCGGGAGCAGATACGCAGTATTTT; CDR3 protein: CATRRAGADTQYF
J gene: TRBJ2-3; D gene: TRBD2; clone size: many; V gene: TRBV7-6; CDR3 DNA: TGTGCCAGCAGCATCGGACTAGCGGGCGGTACGCAGTATTTT; CDR3 protein: CASSIGLAGGTQYF
J gene: TRBJ2-7; D gene: TRBD2; clone size: .; V gene: TRBV30; CDR3 DNA: TGTGCCTGGAGTGGGGGGACTAGCGGCCCTCGGGAGCAGTACTTC; CDR3 protein: CAWSGGTSGPREQYF
J gene: TRBJ1-1; D gene: .; clone size: many; V gene: TRBV7-2; CDR3 DNA: TGTGCCAGCAGCTTAGTAGCGAACACTGAAGCTTTCTTT; CDR3 protein: CASSLVANTEAFF
J gene: TRBJ2-7; D gene: .; clone size: many; V gene: TRBV5-4; CDR3 DNA: TGTGCCAGCAGCCGGCGCGGGGTCCCTCCCTACGAGCAGTACTTC; CDR3 protein: CASSRRGVPPYEQYF
J gene: TRBJ1-4; D gene: .; clone size: many; V gene: TRBV18; CDR3 DNA: TGTGCCAGCTCACCCCGCGGGGTACAGGCTTTTGAAAAACTGTTTTTT; CDR3 protein: CASSPRGVQAFEKLFF
J gene: TRBJ1-4; D gene: .; clone size: many; V gene: TRBV7-9; CDR3 DNA: TGTGCCAGCAGCTTAGGGACGACAGCAACTAATGAAAAACTGTTTTTT; CDR3 protein: CASSLGTTATNEKLFF
J gene: TRBJ1-2; D gene: TRBD1; clone size: .; V gene: TRBV12-3/TRBV12-4; CDR3 DNA: TGTGCCAGCAGTCCCCGACAGGGGGGAGGCTATGGCTACACCTTC; CDR3 protein: CASSPRQGGGYGYTF
J gene: TRBJ2-1; D gene: TRBD2; clone size: many; V gene: TRBV5-1; CDR3 DNA: TGCGCCAGCAGCTACGGGACTAGCAATGAGCAGTTCTTC; CDR3 protein: CASSYGTSNEQFF
J gene: TRBJ1-1; D gene: .; clone size: many; V gene: TRBV6-6; CDR3 DNA: TGTGCCAGCAGGGATACAGGGAATTTGGTGAACACTGAAGCTTTCTTT; CDR3 protein: CASRDTGNLVNTEAFF
J gene: TRBJ2-5; D gene: TRBD1; clone size: .; V gene: TRBV7-9; CDR3 DNA: TGTGCCAGCAGATCCGGACAGGGTCAGGAGACCCAGTACTTC; CDR3 protein: CASRSGQGQETQYF
J gene: TRBJ2-2; D gene: TRBD2; clone size: many; V gene: TRBV10-3; CDR3 DNA: TGTGCCATCAGTGAGTCGGCTAGCGGGAGTGGCGGGGAGCTGTTTTTT; CDR3 protein: CAISESASGSGGELFF
J gene: TRBJ1-6; D gene: .; clone size: many; V gene: TRBV18; CDR3 DNA: TGTGCCAGCTCACCTTCACACGAATCACCCCTCCACTTT; CDR3 protein: CASSPSHESPLHF
J gene: TRBJ2-3; D gene: TRBD2; clone size: few; V gene: TRBV29-1; CDR3 DNA: TGCAGCGTTGGGTTTAGCGGGGGGACAGATACGCAGTATTTT; CDR3 protein: CSVGFSGGTDTQYF
J gene: TRBJ1-1; D gene: .; clone size: many; V gene: TRBV2; CDR3 DNA: TGTGCCAGCAGTGAACGCGTTGGGGCCACTGAAGCTTTCTTT; CDR3 protein: CASSERVGATEAFF
J gene: TRBJ2-2; D gene: TRBD2; clone size: many; V gene: TRBV2; CDR3 DNA: TGTGCCAGCAGTAGACTAGCGGGAGACGGGACCGGGGAGCTGTTTTTT; CDR3 protein: CASSRLAGDGTGELFF